Following are 14 T cell receptor beta chains from one sample sequenced in a study of T-cell reconstitution after alpha-beta-depleted transplantation in children. Unique molecular identifiers featured in how the TCRbeta library was prepared. TCRdb itself ran the PCR reads through MiXCR, one entry per CDR3 protein. The data show 500,000 or so distinct CDR3 sequences, with 30% to 35% seen just once and 2% to 2.5% held by the top ten. Sample: PBMCs from the stem cell graft donor, taken from the stem cell graft. Receptor source: a human donor who donated a stem cell graft to a child with aplastic anemia.

The chain carries TRBV7-8 and TRBJ1-4; TRBD1 aligns across 7 bases. The V gene end was trimmed by 2 bases and the J gene end by 3 bases; junction bases not matched to a gene: 3. Germline-derived CDR1 and CDR2 are SGHVS and FQNEAQ. The length of the CDR3 is 15 residues. Here the CDR3 reads CASSLLRGPNEKLFF. CDR3 nucleotide sequence: TGTGCCAGCAGCTTATTAAGGGGGCCTAATGAAAAACTGTTTTTT.

This chain links TRBV5-1 with TRBJ1-1; TRBD1 might be the D (6 bases). The germline CDR1 and CDR2 sequences are SGHRS and YFSETQ. The CDR3 sequence is 13 residues long. The V end was cut by 3 bases, the J end by 4 bases, with 10 bases between. The CDR3: CASSWDTFTEAFF. DNA of the CDR3: TGCGCCAGCAGCTGGGACACCTTCACTGAAGCTTTCTTT.

This clonotype was observed once. The chain is built from TRBV7-2 and TRBJ2-1; 13 bases are shared with TRBD2. J gave up 6 bases and V 5 bases, and 4 bases lay outside the gene matches. The CDR3 is 15 residues long. Germline V gene sequence: CDR1 SGHTA, CDR2 FQGNSA. The CDR3 region is CASSGGLAGANEQFF. The CDR3 DNA reads as TGTGCCAGCAGCGGAGGACTAGCGGGAGCCAATGAGCAGTTCTTC.

This clonotype was counted between two and nine times. The V and J genes are TRBV29-1 and TRBJ1-3; the D is unclear. This CDR3 comprises 12 residues. Trimming removed 8 bases from V and 2 bases from J, with 10 bases in between. Germline V lookup: CDR1 SQVTM, CDR2 ANQGSEA. This chain's CDR3 is CSFGTAGNTIYF. The CDR3 bases are TGCAGCTTTGGAACGGCTGGAAACACCATATATTTT.

This clonotype turned up a few times. The V call is TRBV7-2, the J call TRBJ2-1; possible D gene TRBD2, 5 bases. V lost 3 bases to trimming and J lost 5 bases, with 14 bases between them. Looked up from germline, CDR1 is SGHTA and CDR2 is FQGNSA. The CDR3 loop spans 15 amino acids. The CDR3 region has the DNA TGTGCCAGCAGCTTCGGACTTACCACAAACAATGAGCAGTTCTTC. This gives the protein CASSFGLTTNNEQFF.

This clonotype was seen a few times. The chain links TRBV12-3 or TRBV12-4 to TRBJ2-1; D not resolved. The V gene lost 6 bases and the J gene lost 6 bases, with 9 bases spanning the gap. The CDR3 is made up of 12 amino acids. The DNA of the CDR3 is TGTGCCAGCAGCTCAACATCCAATGAGCAGTTCTTC. As protein: CASSSTSNEQFF.

The rearrangement uses TRBV7-6 and TRBJ2-1; no clear D. Trimming removed 2 bases at V and 6 bases at J, with 11 bases between. The CDR3 is 14 residues long. In germline, CDR1 is SGHVS, CDR2 FNYEAQ. CDR3 residues: CASSLPYERNEQFF. The CDR3 DNA reads as TGTGCCAGCAGCTTACCTTACGAACGCAATGAGCAGTTCTTC.

This chain connects TRBV6-5 to TRBJ1-5; D may be TRBD1 (5 bases). Deletions cut 0 bases from V and 0 bases from J, with 12 bases between. Germline CDR1 MNHEY, CDR2 SVGAGI. The CDR3 consists of 17 residues. CDR3 sequence (DNA): TGTGCCAGCAGTTACTCTCGCAGGGAGTATAGCAATCAGCCCCAGCATTTT. Translation: CASSYSRREYSNQPQHF.

This clonotype was picked up a small number of times. The V gene is TRBV6-5, the J gene TRBJ1-1; D not certain. The CDR3 runs to 15 residues. Germline CDR1 MNHEY, CDR2 SVGAGI. Trimming pared 0 bases from V and 1 base from J, leaving 9 bases between. CDR3: CASSYSTSGNTEAFF. The CDR3 nucleotides read TGTGCCAGCAGTTACTCGACTAGTGGGAACACTGAAGCTTTCTTT.

This clonotype has a handful of counts. V gene TRBV7-2 combines with J gene TRBJ1-1; D is possibly TRBD1 (5 bases). The CDR3 totals 15 residues. CDR1 is SGHTA and CDR2 is FQGNSA in the germline V gene. V lost 4 bases and J 0 bases, leaving 12 bases between the germline ends. The CDR3 DNA is TGTGCCAGCAGCTCCCCAGTGGGGGTGAACACTGAAGCTTTCTTT. Protein: CASSSPVGVNTEAFF. Filled out from reference TRBV7-2 and TRBJ1-1, the complete variable domain reads GAGVSQSPSNKVTEKGKDVELRCDPISGHTALYWYRQSLGQGLEFLIYFQGNSAPDKSGLPSDRFSAERTGGSVSTLTIQRTQQEDSAVYLCASSSPVGVNTEAFFGQGTRLTVV.

The V and J genes are TRBV12-3 or TRBV12-4 and TRBJ2-1, with TRBD2 matching over 12 bases. The V segment lost 5 bases and the J segment 5 bases; nucleotides outside the gene matches: 4. There are 15 residues in the CDR3. The CDR3 nucleotides are TGTGCCAGCAGTCCCACTAGCGGGAGGAACAATGAGCAGTTCTTC. It codes for CASSPTSGRNNEQFF.

This clonotype was observed a handful of times. The gene calls are TRBV6-2 or TRBV6-3 and TRBJ1-1, with D uncertain. Deletions cut 2 bases from V and 0 bases from J, with 7 bases between. The CDR3 consists of 14 residues. Germline loops: CDR1 MNHEY, CDR2 SVGEGT. The CDR3 DNA sequence: TGTGCCAGCAGTTACCTGAGCCTGAACACTGAAGCTTTCTTT. This translates into CASSYLSLNTEAFF.

The gene calls are TRBV4-3 and TRBJ2-3; either TRBD1 or TRBD2 may supply D (5 bases each). CDR1 and CDR2 (germline): LGHNA, YSLEER. V gave up 4 bases and J gave up 1 base, with 12 bases separating them. The CDR3 runs to 15 residues. The CDR3 sequence is CASSREGLGTDTQYF. The CDR3 region has the DNA TGCGCCAGCAGCCGTGAGGGGTTGGGCACAGATACGCAGTATTTT.

This clonotype showed up just a few times. J is TRBJ2-1 and V is TRBV4-3; 7 bases are shared with TRBD1. The J segment lost 5 bases and the V segment lost 3 bases, leaving 10 bases of the junction unmatched. The germline gives CDR1 LGHNA, CDR2 YSLEER. The CDR3 has 16 residues. The CDR3 DNA follows: TGCGCCAGCAGCCACGCCCCCCCAGGGGGAGACAATGAGCAGTTCTTC. This codes for CASSHAPPGGDNEQFF.